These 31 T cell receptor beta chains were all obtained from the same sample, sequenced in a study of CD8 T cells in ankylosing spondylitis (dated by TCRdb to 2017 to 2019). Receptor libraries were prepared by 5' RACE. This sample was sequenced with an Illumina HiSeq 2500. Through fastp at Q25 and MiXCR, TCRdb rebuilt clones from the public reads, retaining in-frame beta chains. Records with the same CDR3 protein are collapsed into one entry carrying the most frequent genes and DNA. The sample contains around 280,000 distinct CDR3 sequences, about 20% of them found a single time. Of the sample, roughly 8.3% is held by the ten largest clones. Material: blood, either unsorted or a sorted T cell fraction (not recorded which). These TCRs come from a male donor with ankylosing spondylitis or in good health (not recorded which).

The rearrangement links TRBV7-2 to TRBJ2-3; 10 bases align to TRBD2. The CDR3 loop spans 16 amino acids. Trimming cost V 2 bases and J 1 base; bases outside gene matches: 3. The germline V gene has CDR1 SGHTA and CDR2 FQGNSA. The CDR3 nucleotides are TGTGCCAGCAGCTTAAGCGGGGGGGCCGGCACAGATACGCAGTATTTT. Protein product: CASSLSGGAGTDTQYF. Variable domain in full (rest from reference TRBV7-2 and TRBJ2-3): GAGVSQSPSNKVTEKGKDVELRCDPISGHTALYWYRQSLGQGLEFLIYFQGNSAPDKSGLPSDRFSAERTGGSVSTLTIQRTQQEDSAVYLCASSLSGGAGTDTQYFGPGTRLTVL.

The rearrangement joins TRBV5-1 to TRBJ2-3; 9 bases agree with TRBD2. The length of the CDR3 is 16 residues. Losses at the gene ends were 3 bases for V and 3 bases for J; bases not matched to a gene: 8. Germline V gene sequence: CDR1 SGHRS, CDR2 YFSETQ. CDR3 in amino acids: CASSSGGLAGTDTQYF. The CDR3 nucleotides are TGCGCCAGCAGCTCCGGGGGACTAGCTGGAACAGATACGCAGTATTTT.

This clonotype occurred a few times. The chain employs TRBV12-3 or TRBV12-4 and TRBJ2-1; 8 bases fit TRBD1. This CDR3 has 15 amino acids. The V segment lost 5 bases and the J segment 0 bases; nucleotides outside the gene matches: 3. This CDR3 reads CASSRQGSSYNEQFF. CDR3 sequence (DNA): TGTGCCAGCAGTAGACAGGGGAGCTCCTACAATGAGCAGTTCTTC.

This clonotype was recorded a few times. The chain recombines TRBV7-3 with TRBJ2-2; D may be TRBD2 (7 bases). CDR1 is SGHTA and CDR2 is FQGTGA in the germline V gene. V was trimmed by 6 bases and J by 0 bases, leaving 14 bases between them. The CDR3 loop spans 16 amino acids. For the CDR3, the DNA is TGTGCCAGCAGGCCAAGCGGGACAACGAACACCGGGGAGCTGTTTTTT. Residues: CASRPSGTTNTGELFF.

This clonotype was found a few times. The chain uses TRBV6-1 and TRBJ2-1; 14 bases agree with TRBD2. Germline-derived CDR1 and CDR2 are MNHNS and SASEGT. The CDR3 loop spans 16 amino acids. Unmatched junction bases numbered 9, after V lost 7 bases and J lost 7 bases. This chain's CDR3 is CASTRPGLAGENEQFF. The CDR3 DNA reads TGTGCCAGCACCCGCCCGGGACTAGCGGGAGAAAATGAGCAGTTCTTC.

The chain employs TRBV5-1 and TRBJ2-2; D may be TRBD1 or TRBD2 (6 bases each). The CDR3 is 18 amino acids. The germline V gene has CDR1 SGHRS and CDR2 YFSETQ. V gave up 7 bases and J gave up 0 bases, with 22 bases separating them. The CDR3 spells CASQWGARQKSNTGELFF. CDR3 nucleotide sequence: TGCGCCAGCCAATGGGGGGCCCGGCAGAAATCGAACACCGGGGAGCTGTTTTTT.

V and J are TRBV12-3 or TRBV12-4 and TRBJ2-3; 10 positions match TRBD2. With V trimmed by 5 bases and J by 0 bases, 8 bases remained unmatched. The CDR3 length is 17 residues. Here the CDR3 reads CASSPRLAGASTDTQYF. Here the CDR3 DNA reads TGTGCCAGCAGTCCTCGGCTAGCGGGGGCCAGCACAGATACGCAGTATTTT.

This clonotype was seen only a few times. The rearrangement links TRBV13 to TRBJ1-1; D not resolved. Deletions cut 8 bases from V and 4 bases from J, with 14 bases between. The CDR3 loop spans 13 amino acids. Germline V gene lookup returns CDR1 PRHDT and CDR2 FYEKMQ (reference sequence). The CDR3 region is CASGLGGPTEAFF. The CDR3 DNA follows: TGTGCCAGCGGACTAGGAGGGCCCACTGAAGCTTTCTTT.

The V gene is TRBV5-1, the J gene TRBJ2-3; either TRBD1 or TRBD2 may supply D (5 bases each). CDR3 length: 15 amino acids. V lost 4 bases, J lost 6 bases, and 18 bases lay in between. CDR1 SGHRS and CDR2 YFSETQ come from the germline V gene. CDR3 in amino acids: CASSMGVVVEDTQYF. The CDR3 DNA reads TGCGCCAGCAGCATGGGGGTTGTGGTAGAGGATACGCAGTATTTT.

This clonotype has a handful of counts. CDR3 coding DNA: TGCAGCGTTGGATATAGACTAGCGGGAATGAATGAGCAGTTCTTC. It translates to CSVGYRLAGMNEQFF. The rearrangement uses TRBV29-1 and TRBJ2-1, with 11 bases aligning to TRBD2. Germline CDR1 is SQVTM and CDR2 is ANQGSEA. The V gene end was trimmed by 4 bases and the J gene end by 7 bases; junction bases not matched to a gene: 9. The CDR3 is made up of 15 amino acids.

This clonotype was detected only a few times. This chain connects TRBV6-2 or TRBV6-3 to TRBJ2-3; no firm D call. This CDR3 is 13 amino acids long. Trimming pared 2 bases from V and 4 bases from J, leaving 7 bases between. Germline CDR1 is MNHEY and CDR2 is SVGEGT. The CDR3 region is CASSYGYPDTQYF. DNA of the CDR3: TGTGCCAGCAGTTACGGCTACCCAGATACGCAGTATTTT.

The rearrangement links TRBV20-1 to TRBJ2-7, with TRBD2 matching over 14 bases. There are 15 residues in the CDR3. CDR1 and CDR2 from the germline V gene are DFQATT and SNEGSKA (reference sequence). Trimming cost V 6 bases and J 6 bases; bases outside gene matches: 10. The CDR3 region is CSATLTSGRAGEQYV. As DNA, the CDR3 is TGCAGTGCCACACTGACTAGCGGGAGGGCGGGCGAGCAGTACGTC.

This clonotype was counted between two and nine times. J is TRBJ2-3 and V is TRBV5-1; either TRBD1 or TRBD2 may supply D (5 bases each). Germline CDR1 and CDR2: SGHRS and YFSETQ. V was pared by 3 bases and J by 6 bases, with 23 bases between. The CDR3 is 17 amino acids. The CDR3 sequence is CASSSGLGGISWDTQYF. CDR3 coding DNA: TGCGCCAGCAGCTCCGGACTTGGGGGAATAAGCTGGGATACGCAGTATTTT.

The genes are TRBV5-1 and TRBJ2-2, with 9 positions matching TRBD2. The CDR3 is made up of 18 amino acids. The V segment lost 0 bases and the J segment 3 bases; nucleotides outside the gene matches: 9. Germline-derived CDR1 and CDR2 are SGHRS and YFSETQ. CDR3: CASSLEAGLAGDTGELFF. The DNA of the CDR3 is TGCGCCAGCAGCTTGGAAGCAGGTTTAGCGGGAGACACCGGGGAGCTGTTTTTT.

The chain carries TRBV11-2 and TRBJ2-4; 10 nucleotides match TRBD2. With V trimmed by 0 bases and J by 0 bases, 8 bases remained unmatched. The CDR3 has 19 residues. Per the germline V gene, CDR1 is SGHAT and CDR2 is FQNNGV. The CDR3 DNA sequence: TGTGCCAGCAGCTTAGACCACAGGGGACTAGCGCCAGCCAAAAACATTCAGTACTTC. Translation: CASSLDHRGLAPAKNIQYF.

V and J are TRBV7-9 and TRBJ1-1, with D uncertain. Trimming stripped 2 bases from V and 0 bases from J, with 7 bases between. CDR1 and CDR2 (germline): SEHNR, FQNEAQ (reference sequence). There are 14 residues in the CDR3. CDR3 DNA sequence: TGTGCCAGCAGCTTATCCCAGCTGAACACTGAAGCTTTCTTT. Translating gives CASSLSQLNTEAFF.

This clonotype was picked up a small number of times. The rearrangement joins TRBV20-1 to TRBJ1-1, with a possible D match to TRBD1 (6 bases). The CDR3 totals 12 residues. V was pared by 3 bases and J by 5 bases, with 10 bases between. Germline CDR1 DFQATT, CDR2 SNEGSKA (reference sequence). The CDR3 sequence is CSASWRGTEAFF. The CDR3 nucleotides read TGCAGTGCTAGTTGGAGGGGGACTGAAGCTTTCTTT.

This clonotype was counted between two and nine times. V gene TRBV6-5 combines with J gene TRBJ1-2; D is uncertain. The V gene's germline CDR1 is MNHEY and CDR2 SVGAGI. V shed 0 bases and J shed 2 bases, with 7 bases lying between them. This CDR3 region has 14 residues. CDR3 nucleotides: TGTGCCAGCAGTTACTCTGCGCAGAACTATGGCTACACCTTC. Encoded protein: CASSYSAQNYGYTF.

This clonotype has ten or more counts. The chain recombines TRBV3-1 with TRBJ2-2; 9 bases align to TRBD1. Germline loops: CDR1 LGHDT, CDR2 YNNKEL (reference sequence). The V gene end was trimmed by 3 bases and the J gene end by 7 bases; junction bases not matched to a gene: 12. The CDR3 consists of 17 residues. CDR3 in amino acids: CASSHLPGTGRGGELFF. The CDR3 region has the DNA TGTGCCAGCAGCCATCTACCCGGGACAGGGCGCGGCGGGGAGCTGTTTTTT.

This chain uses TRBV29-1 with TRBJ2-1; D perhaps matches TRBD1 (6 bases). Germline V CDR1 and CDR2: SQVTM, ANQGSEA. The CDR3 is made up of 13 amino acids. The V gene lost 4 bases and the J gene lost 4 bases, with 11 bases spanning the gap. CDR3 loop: CSVGSRGYNEQFF. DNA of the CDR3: TGCAGCGTTGGGTCTAGGGGGTACAATGAGCAGTTCTTC.

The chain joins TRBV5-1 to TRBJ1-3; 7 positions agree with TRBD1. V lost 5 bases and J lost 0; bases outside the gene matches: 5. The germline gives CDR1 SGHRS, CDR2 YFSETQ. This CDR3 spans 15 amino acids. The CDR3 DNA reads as TGCGCCAGCAGGTTAACAGGGGTCTCTGGAAACACCATATATTTT. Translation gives CASRLTGVSGNTIYF.

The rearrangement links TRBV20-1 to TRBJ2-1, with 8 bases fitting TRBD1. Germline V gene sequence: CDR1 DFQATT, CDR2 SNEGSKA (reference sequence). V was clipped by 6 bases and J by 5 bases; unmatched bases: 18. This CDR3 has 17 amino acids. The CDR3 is CSASGQGNGAGNNEQFF. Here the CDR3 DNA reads TGCAGTGCCTCCGGACAGGGCAACGGGGCGGGAAACAATGAGCAGTTCTTC.

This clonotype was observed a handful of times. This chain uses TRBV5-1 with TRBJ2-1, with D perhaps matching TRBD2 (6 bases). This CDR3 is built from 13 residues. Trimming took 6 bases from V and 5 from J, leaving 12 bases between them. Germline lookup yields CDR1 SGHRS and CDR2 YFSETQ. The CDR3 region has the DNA TGCGCCAGCACGGGAGAAAGCAACAATGAGCAGTTCTTC. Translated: CASTGESNNEQFF.

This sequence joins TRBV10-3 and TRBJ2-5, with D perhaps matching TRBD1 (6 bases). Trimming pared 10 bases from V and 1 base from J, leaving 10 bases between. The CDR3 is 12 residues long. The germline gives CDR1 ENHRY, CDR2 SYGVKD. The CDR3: CATSGVQETQYF. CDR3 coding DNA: TGTGCCACTTCAGGGGTCCAAGAGACCCAGTACTTC.

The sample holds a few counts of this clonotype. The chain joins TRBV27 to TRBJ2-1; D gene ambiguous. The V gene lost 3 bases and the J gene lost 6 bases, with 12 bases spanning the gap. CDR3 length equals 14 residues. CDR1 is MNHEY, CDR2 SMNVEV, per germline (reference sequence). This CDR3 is CASSFARARNEQFF. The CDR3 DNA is TGTGCCAGCAGTTTCGCTAGGGCACGCAATGAGCAGTTCTTC.

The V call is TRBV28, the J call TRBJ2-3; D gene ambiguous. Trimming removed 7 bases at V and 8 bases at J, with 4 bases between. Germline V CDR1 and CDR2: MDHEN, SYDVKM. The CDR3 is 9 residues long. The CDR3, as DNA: TGTGCCAGCATCGGTACGCAGTATTTT. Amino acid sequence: CASIGTQYF.

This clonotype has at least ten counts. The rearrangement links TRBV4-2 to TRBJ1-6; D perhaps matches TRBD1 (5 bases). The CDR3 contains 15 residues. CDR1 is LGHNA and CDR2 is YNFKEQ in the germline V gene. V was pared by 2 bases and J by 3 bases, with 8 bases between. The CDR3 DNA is TGTGCCAGCAGCCAAAAAGGGGACTATAATTCACCCCTCCACTTT. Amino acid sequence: CASSQKGDYNSPLHF.

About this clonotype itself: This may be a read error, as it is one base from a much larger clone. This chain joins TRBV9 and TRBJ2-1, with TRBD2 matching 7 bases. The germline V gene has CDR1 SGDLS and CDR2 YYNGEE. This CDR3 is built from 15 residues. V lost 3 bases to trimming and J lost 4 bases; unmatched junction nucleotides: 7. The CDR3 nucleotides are TGTGCCAGCAGCGAGCTAGCGGATATTTACAATGAGCAGTTCTTC. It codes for CASSELADIYNEQFF.

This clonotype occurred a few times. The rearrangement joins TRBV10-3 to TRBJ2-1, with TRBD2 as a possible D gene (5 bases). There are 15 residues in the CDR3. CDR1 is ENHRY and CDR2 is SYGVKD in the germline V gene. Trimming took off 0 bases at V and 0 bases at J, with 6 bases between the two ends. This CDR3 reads CAISESTSSYNEQFF. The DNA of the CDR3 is TGTGCCATCAGTGAGTCTACTAGCTCCTACAATGAGCAGTTCTTC.

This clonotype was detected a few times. This CDR3 is CASTDRGNGYTF. The CDR3, as DNA: TGTGCCAGCACCGACAGGGGTAATGGCTACACCTTC. J is TRBJ1-2 and V is TRBV12-3 or TRBV12-4, with 8 bases identical to TRBD1. Unmatched junction bases numbered 4, after V lost 7 bases and J lost 6 bases. This CDR3 contains 12 residues.

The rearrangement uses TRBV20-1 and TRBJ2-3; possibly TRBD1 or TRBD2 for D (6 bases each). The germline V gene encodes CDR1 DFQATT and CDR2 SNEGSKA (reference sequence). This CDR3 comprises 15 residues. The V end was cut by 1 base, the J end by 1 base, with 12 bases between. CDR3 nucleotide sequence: TGCAGTGCTAGAGGTCGGGGGCCGGGCACAGATACGCAGTATTTT. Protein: CSARGRGPGTDTQYF.